The 3 T cell receptor beta chains given below trace back to one sample, sequenced in a study of cytomegalovirus exposure and HLA in healthy donors. 13 Jbeta primers and 60 Vbeta primers were used for the PCR. Using immunoSEQ multiplex PCR, the repertoire was profiled, and TCRdb retains in-frame clones only, with some absent. The sample has approximately 120,000 clones; approximately 80% are singletons. The sample taken for sequencing was PBMCs. The receptors here all came from a man aged 35-49 years in good health and CMV-seronegative.

The CDR3 DNA reads as TGTGCCAGCAGTTTGGAGGGGCTGTCACCCCTCCACTTT. Its translation: CASSLEGLSPLHF. V gene TRBV28 combines with J gene TRBJ1-6; the D gene is possibly TRBD1 (5 bases). The V gene lost 3 bases and the J gene lost 10 bases, with 10 bases spanning the gap. Germline V gives CDR1 MDHEN, CDR2 SYDVKM. CDR3 length: 13 amino acids.

The rearrangement joins TRBV6-5 to TRBJ1-1; D is unclear. The ends were cut back, 5 bases at V and 0 bases at J, with 10 bases in the middle. The CDR3 extends over 14 amino acids. Per the germline V gene, CDR1 is MNHEY and CDR2 is SVGAGI. CDR3 sequence reads: CASSPTNMNTEAFF. The CDR3 DNA is TGTGCCAGCAGTCCCACAAACATGAACACTGAAGCTTTCTTT.

The chain couples TRBV4-3 to TRBJ1-1, with 7 bases that match TRBD1. After removal of 0 bases from V and 11 bases from J, the junction contained 3 bases not matched to a gene. This CDR3 has 12 residues. The germline V gene has CDR1 LGHNA and CDR2 YSLEER. CDR3: CASSQEKGAAFF. CDR3 nucleotides: TGCGCCAGCAGCCAAGAAAAGGGGGCGGCTTTCTTT.